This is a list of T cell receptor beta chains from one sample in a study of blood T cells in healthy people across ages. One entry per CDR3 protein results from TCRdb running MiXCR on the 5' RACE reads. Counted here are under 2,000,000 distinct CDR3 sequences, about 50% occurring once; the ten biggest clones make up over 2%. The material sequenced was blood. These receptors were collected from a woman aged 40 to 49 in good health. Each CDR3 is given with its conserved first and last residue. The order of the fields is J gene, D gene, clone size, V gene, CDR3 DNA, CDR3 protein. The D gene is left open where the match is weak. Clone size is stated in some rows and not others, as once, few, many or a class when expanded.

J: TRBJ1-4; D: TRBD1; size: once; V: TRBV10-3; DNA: TGTGCCATCAGTGCCGCCGCTCCGGGACAGAAACTGTTTTTT; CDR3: CAISAAAPGQKLFF
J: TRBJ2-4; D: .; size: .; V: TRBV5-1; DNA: TGCGCCAGCAGCGACTTTTACATTCAGTACTTC; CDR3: CASSDFYIQYF
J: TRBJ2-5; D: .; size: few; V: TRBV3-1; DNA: TGTGCCAGCAGCCTAACAGGACTAACCCAAGAGACCCAGTACTTC; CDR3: CASSLTGLTQETQYF
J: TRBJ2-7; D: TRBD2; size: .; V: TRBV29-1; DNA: TGCAGCGGATACACAACTAGCGGGGGCCGAAACTGCGAGCAGTACTTC; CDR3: CSGYTTSGGRNCEQYF
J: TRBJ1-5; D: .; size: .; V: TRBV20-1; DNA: TGCAATGCCGACCGGGGTAGCAATCAGCCCCAGCATTTT; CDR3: CNADRGSNQPQHF
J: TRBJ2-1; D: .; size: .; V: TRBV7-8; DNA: TGTGCCAGCGACGACGTTTCGAGTGAGCAGTTCTTC; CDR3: CASDDVSSEQFF
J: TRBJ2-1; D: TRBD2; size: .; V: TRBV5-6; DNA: TGTGCCAGCAGCTTGAAAGTGACTAGCGGGGGGAATGAGCAGTTCTTC; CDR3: CASSLKVTSGGNEQFF
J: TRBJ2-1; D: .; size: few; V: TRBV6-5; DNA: TGTGCCAGCAGTTGGAAGGGGCGAGTCAATGAGCAGTTCTTC; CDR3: CASSWKGRVNEQFF
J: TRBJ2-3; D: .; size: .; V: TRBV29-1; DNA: TGCAGCGTCGCTTTCGATTGGAGGGGGGCAGATACGCAGTATTTT; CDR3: CSVAFDWRGADTQYF
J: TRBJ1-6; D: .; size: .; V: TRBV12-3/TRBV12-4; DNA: TGTGCCAGCAGTAGTGGGGGGTTGGATTCACCCCTCCACTTT; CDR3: CASSSGGLDSPLHF
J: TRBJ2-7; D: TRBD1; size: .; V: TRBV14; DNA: TGTGCCAGCAGCCAAAGGGGGCGGAACGAGCAGTACTTC; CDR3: CASSQRGRNEQYF
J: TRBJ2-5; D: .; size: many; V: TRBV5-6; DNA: TGTGCCAGCAGCTTTACGGGACGGGAGGAGACCCAGTACTTC; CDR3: CASSFTGREETQYF
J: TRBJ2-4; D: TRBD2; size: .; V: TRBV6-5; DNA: TGTGCCAGCAGTTTAGGCCAAGCGGGGGGGCCGACCAAAAACATTCAGTACTTC; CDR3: CASSLGQAGGPTKNIQYF
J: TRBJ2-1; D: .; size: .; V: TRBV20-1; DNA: TGCAGTGCTAGAGTGACCAATGAGCAGTTCTTC; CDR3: CSARVTNEQFF
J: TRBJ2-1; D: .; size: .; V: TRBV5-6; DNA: TGTGCCAGCAGCCCCCGTTGGTCCCGCGCCTACAATGAGCAGTTCTTC; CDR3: CASSPRWSRAYNEQFF
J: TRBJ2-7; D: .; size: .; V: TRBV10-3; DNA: TGTGCCATCAGTGAGTCGGGGGTCCGGGCCTCCTACGAGCAGTACTTC; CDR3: CAISESGVRASYEQYF
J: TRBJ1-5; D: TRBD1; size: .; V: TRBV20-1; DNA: TGCAGTGCCCTGAGAGAGGGGGGCAGGGGGAATCAGCCCCAGCATTTT; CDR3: CSALREGGRGNQPQHF
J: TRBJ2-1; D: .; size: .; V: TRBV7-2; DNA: TGTGCCAGCAGAGGACGGGTCGCCAACGATGAGCAGTTCTTC; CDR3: CASRGRVANDEQFF